This TCR beta chain appears in the sequencing data of a study of response to subunit inactivated influenza vaccine. TCRdb used MiXCR to reprocess the RT-PCR reads, holding one entry per CDR3 protein. The sample includes under 200,000 distinct CDR3 sequences, 9.5% to 13% of them seen just once. The germline V gene encodes CDR1 LGHNA and CDR2 YSLEER. V was pared by 3 bases and J by 7 bases, with 6 bases of the junction left unmatched. There are 15 residues in the CDR3. In its sample, this clonotype was seen many times. Its antigen remains unknown. Study-level findings and limits: Authors suggested each seasonal flu vaccination may recruit only limited numbers of new T cells.

The source of this sequence is a man aged 50 to 60 who received an inactivated influenza vaccine. The rearrangement uses TRBV4-3 and TRBJ2-2; 9 nucleotides line up with TRBD1. Specimen: non-naive T cells sorted from PBMCs, collected roughly 47 days after vaccination. Written as DNA, the CDR3 is TGCGCCAGCAGCCATTGGACAGGGGTCGGCGGGGAGCTGTTTTTT. This gives the protein CASSHWTGVGGELFF.